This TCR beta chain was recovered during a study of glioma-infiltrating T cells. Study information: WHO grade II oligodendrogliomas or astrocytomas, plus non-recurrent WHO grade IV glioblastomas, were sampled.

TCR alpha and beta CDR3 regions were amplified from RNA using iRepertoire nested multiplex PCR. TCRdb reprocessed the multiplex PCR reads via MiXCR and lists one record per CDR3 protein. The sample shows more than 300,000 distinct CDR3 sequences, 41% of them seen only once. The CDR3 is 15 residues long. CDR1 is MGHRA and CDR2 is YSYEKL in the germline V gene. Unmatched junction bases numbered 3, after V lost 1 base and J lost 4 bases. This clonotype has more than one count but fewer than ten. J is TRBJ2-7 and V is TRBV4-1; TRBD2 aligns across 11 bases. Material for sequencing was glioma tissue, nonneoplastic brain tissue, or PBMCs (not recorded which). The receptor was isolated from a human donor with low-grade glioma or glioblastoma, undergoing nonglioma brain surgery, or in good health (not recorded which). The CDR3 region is CASSQGSSGGYEQYF. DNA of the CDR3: TGCGCCAGCAGCCAAGGTTCTAGCGGGGGGTACGAGCAGTACTTC.